The 29 T cell receptor beta chains given below trace back to one sample, sequenced in a study of T cells in localized non-small cell lung cancer (dated by TCRdb to about 2020). The library was obtained by the immunoSEQ multiplex PCR assay. The table was pulled from immuneACCESS by TCRdb, which kept in-frame rearrangements only. Such tables lose some clones; where checked, under half of the loss comes from unresolved V genes, and the rest has no known cause. The sample table contains about 4,000 clones; only one count was recorded for about a quarter of them. Under 15% of the sample is held by the ten biggest clonotypes. Sequenced material: lung tumor tissue, taken before any cancer treatment. These TCRs come from a man between 35 and 75 years old with stage II lung adenocarcinoma.

The V call is TRBV19, the J call TRBJ2-3; D possibly corresponds to TRBD1 (6 bases). Trimming pared 8 bases from V and 7 bases from J, leaving 10 bases between. Germline lookup yields CDR1 LNHDA and CDR2 SQIVND (reference sequence). This CDR3 contains 11 residues. The CDR3 DNA follows: TGTGCCAGTTTCCAGGGGTATACGCAGTATTTT. Translating gives CASFQGYTQYF.

In its sample, this clone was seen a few times. The V gene is TRBV7-7, the J gene TRBJ2-2; TRBD2 might be the D (6 bases). V gave up 6 bases and J gave up 2 bases, with 16 bases separating them. In germline, CDR1 is SSHAT, CDR2 FNYEAQ (reference sequence). The length of the CDR3 is 16 residues. DNA of the CDR3: TGTGCCAGCAGAAGTACGGGGGTCCTTAACACCGGGGAGCTGTTTTTT. Protein sequence: CASRSTGVLNTGELFF.

This clone occurred a few times. The chain is built from TRBV18 and TRBJ2-1; TRBD1 is a possible D gene (5 bases). The ends were cut back, 3 bases at V and 3 bases at J, with 9 bases in the middle. This CDR3 region has 14 residues. Per the germline V gene, CDR1 is KGHSH and CDR2 is LQKENI. In DNA, the CDR3 is TGTGCCAGCTCACCCGCAGGGCACTACAATGAGCAGTTCTTC. This codes for CASSPAGHYNEQFF.

The chain joins TRBV12-5 to TRBJ2-5; D gene uncertain. Germline values: CDR1 LGHNT, CDR2 FRNRAP. This CDR3 is built from 16 residues. The CDR3 region has the DNA TGTGCCAGCACTGCCACCGTGCTGCTGGGGCAAGAGACCCAGTACTTC. Encoded protein: CASTATVLLGQETQYF.

The chain couples TRBV5-1 to TRBJ2-1; 10 bases are a match to TRBD1. Per germline, CDR1 SGHRS and CDR2 YFSETQ. The CDR3 has 15 amino acids. V was clipped by 4 bases and J by 6 bases; unmatched bases: 7. CDR3 sequence (DNA): TGCGCCAGCAGCCCGGGACAGGGGTCCGTCAATGAGCAGTTCTTC. Amino acid sequence: CASSPGQGSVNEQFF.

This chain uses TRBV30 with TRBJ1-4; D remains ambiguous. Germline CDR1 reads GTSNPN; CDR2 reads SVGIG (reference sequence). Trimming left V 5 bases short and J 3 bases short, with 7 bases between. The CDR3 length is 12 residues. The CDR3: CAWATPNEKLFF. The DNA for the CDR3 is TGTGCCTGGGCCACTCCTAATGAAAAACTGTTTTTT.

In this sample, this clone is medium-sized. The rearrangement joins TRBV11-3 to TRBJ1-1, with TRBD1 as a possible D gene (5 bases). This CDR3 region has 17 residues. V was trimmed by 3 bases and J by 4 bases, leaving 21 bases between them. Germline V gene data show CDR1 as SGHNT and CDR2 as YENEEA. The CDR3 loop is CASSFGGAGGRPTEAFF. CDR3 coding DNA: TGTGCCAGCAGCTTTGGTGGGGCTGGAGGGAGGCCCACTGAAGCTTTCTTT.

This chain links TRBV9 with TRBJ1-4; the D gene is possibly TRBD1 (5 bases). The CDR3 loop spans 16 amino acids. Germline V CDR1 and CDR2: SGDLS, YYNGEE. V was cut by 3 bases and J by 8 bases, with 20 bases left in between. CDR3 in DNA: TGTGCCAGCAGCGGGGGTCGAGGGGATCTAGGAGAAAAACTGTTTTTT. It codes for CASSGGRGDLGEKLFF.

The rearrangement joins TRBV6-8 to TRBJ2-1; D is unclear. The germline V and J ends were trimmed by 3 bases and 7 bases, with 13 bases remaining between them. The V gene's germline CDR1 is MNHGY and CDR2 SAAAGT. The CDR3 extends over 14 amino acids. The CDR3 DNA sequence: TGTGCCAGCAGTTATTCCAGCCTCCGGAATGAGCAGTTCTTC. Residues: CASSYSSLRNEQFF.

The rearrangement uses TRBV11-3 and TRBJ2-5; D perhaps matches TRBD1 (6 bases). The ends were cut back, 3 bases at V and 5 bases at J, with 13 bases in the middle. The V gene's germline CDR1 is SGHNT and CDR2 YENEEA. The CDR3 extends over 14 amino acids. The CDR3 loop reads CASSFGGGRETQYF. Written as DNA, the CDR3 is TGTGCCAGCAGCTTTGGTGGGGGCCGCGAGACCCAGTACTTC. Together with reference TRBV11-3 and TRBJ2-5, the CDR3 gives the full variable domain: EAGVVQSPRYKIIEKKQPVAFWCNPISGHNTLYWYLQNLGQGPELLIRYENEEAVDDSQLPKDRFSAERLKGVDSTLKIQPAELGDSAVYLCASSFGGGRETQYFGPGTRLLVL.

The chain is built from TRBV11-3 and TRBJ1-1; possible D gene TRBD1, 5 bases. The CDR3 spans 15 residues. V shed 3 bases and J shed 0 bases, with 11 bases lying between them. CDR1 and CDR2 (germline): SGHNT, YENEEA. In DNA form, the CDR3 reads TGTGCCAGCAGCTTGGTTGTAGGGGTGAACACTGAAGCTTTCTTT. As protein: CASSLVVGVNTEAFF.

The V call is TRBV19, the J call TRBJ2-3, with TRBD1 as a possible D gene (5 bases). Trimming stripped 3 bases from V and 2 bases from J, with 9 bases between. The CDR3 runs to 14 residues. The germline gives CDR1 LNHDA, CDR2 SQIVND (reference sequence). The CDR3 loop is CASSMAGFTDTQYF. The CDR3, as DNA: TGTGCCAGTAGTATGGCAGGGTTCACAGATACGCAGTATTTT.

This clone was observed a handful of times. CDR3 bases: TGTGCCAACCACCAAGTTGGGGGAACTGGGGGCTACACCTTC. Amino acids: CANHQVGGTGGYTF. The chain is built from TRBV9 and TRBJ1-2; weak D call: TRBD1 (5 bases). V was shortened by 9 bases and J by 8 bases, with 23 bases between the two germline ends. Per germline, CDR1 SGDLS and CDR2 YYNGEE. The CDR3 has 14 amino acids.

V is TRBV10-2 and J is TRBJ2-7, with 11 bases lining up with TRBD2. The CDR3 is 14 residues long. The J segment lost 0 bases and the V segment lost 6 bases, leaving 1 base of the junction unmatched. The germline V gene has CDR1 WSHSY and CDR2 SAAADI. The CDR3 here is CASRLAGDSYEQYF. The DNA for the CDR3 is TGCGCCAGCAGACTAGCGGGGGACTCCTACGAGCAGTACTTC.

V gene TRBV14 combines with J gene TRBJ1-1, with 9 positions matching TRBD1. Germline V lookup: CDR1 SGHDN, CDR2 FVKESK. The CDR3 has 15 residues. With V trimmed by 6 bases and J by 6 bases, 11 bases remained unmatched. In DNA form, the CDR3 reads TGTGCCAGCAGACCTCAGGGACAGGGAAGAGCTGAAGCTTTCTTT. This sequence encodes CASRPQGQGRAEAFF.

The V call is TRBV19, the J call TRBJ2-6; a weak D match, TRBD1 (5 bases). The CDR3 contains 15 residues. Germline V gene lookup returns CDR1 LNHDA and CDR2 SQIVND (reference sequence). The V end lost 3 bases, the J end lost 1 base, and 7 bases lay between the germline ends. CDR3 region: CASSIQGSGANVLTF. CDR3 DNA: TGTGCCAGTAGTATCCAGGGATCTGGGGCCAACGTCCTGACTTTC.

This chain joins TRBV11-3 and TRBJ2-5; no firm D call. The germline V gene encodes CDR1 SGHNT and CDR2 YENEEA. This CDR3 is 14 amino acids long. V lost 0 bases and J 3 bases, leaving 8 bases between the germline ends. The CDR3 here is CASSLDPSKETQYF. The DNA for the CDR3 is TGTGCCAGCAGCTTAGACCCCTCCAAAGAGACCCAGTACTTC.

The chain is built from TRBV18 and TRBJ1-1, with a possible D match to TRBD1 (6 bases). The CDR3 totals 15 residues. V shed 2 bases and J shed 1 base, with 11 bases lying between them. Germline lookup yields CDR1 KGHSH and CDR2 LQKENI. DNA for the CDR3: TGTGCCAGCTCACCAGGGGGACAAAAGAACACTGAAGCTTTCTTT. It yields the protein CASSPGGQKNTEAFF.

The chain is built from TRBV23-1 and TRBJ1-1, with D unclear. Being an ORF, TRBV23-1 has a function that is uncertain. Trimming left V 6 bases short and J 1 base short, with 9 bases between. This CDR3 is 13 amino acids long. The CDR3 DNA sequence: TGCGCCAGCAGCGCCGCTCGGAACACTGAAGCTTTCTTT. Translation gives CASSAARNTEAFF.

V usage is TRBV11-3 and J usage is TRBJ2-1; unclear D gene. The CDR3 covers 15 residues. The V gene lost 1 base and the J gene lost 5 bases, with 12 bases spanning the gap. Germline V lookup: CDR1 SGHNT, CDR2 YENEEA. The CDR3 DNA follows: TGTGCCAGCAGCTTAGGGAAAACCGAACACAATGAGCAGTTCTTC. Protein sequence: CASSLGKTEHNEQFF. Combining the CDR3 with reference TRBV11-3 and TRBJ2-1 gives the whole variable domain EAGVVQSPRYKIIEKKQPVAFWCNPISGHNTLYWYLQNLGQGPELLIRYENEEAVDDSQLPKDRFSAERLKGVDSTLKIQPAELGDSAVYLCASSLGKTEHNEQFFGPGTRLTVL.

The rearrangement uses TRBV29-1 and TRBJ1-1, with D perhaps matching TRBD1 (6 bases). V was cut by 7 bases and J by 1 base, with 16 bases left in between. This CDR3 is built from 14 residues. CDR1 is SQVTM and CDR2 is ANQGSEA in the germline V gene. CDR3 loop: CSATDGGWNTEAFF. The CDR3 DNA reads TGCAGCGCTACGGATGGGGGCTGGAACACTGAAGCTTTCTTT.

The V call is TRBV30, the J call TRBJ1-3, with D unresolved. V was clipped by 4 bases and J by 0 bases, with 10 bases between them. Germline lookup yields CDR1 GTSNPN and CDR2 SVGIG (reference sequence). The CDR3 runs to 14 residues. CDR3 residues: CAWTLSRSGNTIYF. In nucleotides, the CDR3 is TGTGCCTGGACGCTGTCCCGCTCTGGAAACACCATATATTTT.

J is TRBJ2-7 and V is TRBV7-5; the table's D call, TRBD1, was not checked against the DNA. TRBV7-5 is reported as a pseudogene. The CDR3 runs 15 residues. CDR3 protein: CASSSDHRAPHEQYF. As DNA, the CDR3 is TGTGCCAGCAGCTCCGACCACAGGGCCCCCCACGAGCAGTACTTC.

The chain uses TRBV6-8 and TRBJ2-1; D is perhaps TRBD2 (7 bases). CDR1 and CDR2 (germline): MNHGY, SAAAGT. Trimming took off 10 bases at V and 7 bases at J, with 20 bases between the two ends. The CDR3 is made up of 14 amino acids. The CDR3 coding sequence is TGTGCCATCAGGGGCGACAATAGCGGGAATGAGCAGTTCTTC. Its translation is CAIRGDNSGNEQFF.

This clone was counted a few times. The V and J genes are TRBV11-3 and TRBJ1-4, with D uncertain. The CDR3 is made up of 15 amino acids. V was shortened by 6 bases and J by 8 bases, with 19 bases between the two germline ends. Looked up from germline, CDR1 is SGHNT and CDR2 is YENEEA. The CDR3, as DNA: TGTGCCAGCAGTTCTTCCCCCGGATCGGTGGAAAAACTGTTTTTT. Encoded protein: CASSSSPGSVEKLFF.

The table lists this clone with a count of one. V is TRBV10-2 and J is TRBJ1-1, with D possibly being TRBD1 (6 bases). The germline V gene encodes CDR1 WSHSY and CDR2 SAAADI. Deletions cut 0 bases from V and 4 bases from J, with 12 bases between. The CDR3 consists of 15 residues. CDR3 bases: TGCGCCAGCAGTGAGTCACGCAGGGACATCACTGAAGCTTTCTTT. Translating it yields CASSESRRDITEAFF.

The J gene is TRBJ1-6, the V gene TRBV18; TRBD1 is a possible D gene (6 bases). The ends were cut back, 6 bases at V and 7 bases at J, with 16 bases in the middle. Germline V gives CDR1 KGHSH, CDR2 LQKENI. The CDR3 sequence is 15 residues long. The CDR3 DNA follows: TGTGCCAGCTCCCTTGAGACAGGAGGGAATTCACCCCTCCACTTT. It is translated as CASSLETGGNSPLHF.

The genes are TRBV6-8 and TRBJ2-1, with D unclear. Germline CDR1 and CDR2: MNHGY and SAAAGT. CDR3 size: 15 residues. The V and J ends lost 7 bases and 0 bases respectively, with 13 bases between them. Written as DNA, the CDR3 is TGTGCCAGCACCCTATCGGGTAGCTCCTACAATGAGCAGTTCTTC. Its translation: CASTLSGSSYNEQFF.

The chain recombines TRBV6-8 with TRBJ2-5; tentatively, D is TRBD1 (8 bases). Trimming pared 3 bases from V and 5 bases from J, leaving 25 bases between. The CDR3 totals 18 residues. CDR1 is MNHGY, CDR2 SAAAGT, per germline. This CDR3 reads CASSYGQGLIGDLETQYF. CDR3 nucleotides: TGTGCCAGCAGTTATGGACAGGGACTAATTGGGGATCTGGAGACCCAGTACTTC.